The entry that follows covers one T cell receptor beta chain sequence. The antigen is unknown. TCRdb's table, derived via immunoSEQ multiplex PCR, lists solely in-frame clones and lacks some. The sample has 95,000 to 150,000 clones, approximately 92% seen once. This record comes from a study of T cell responses to AZD1222 COVID-19 vaccine. General study findings and limits: Spike-wide vaccine-associated CD4 TCRs dominated at 160-218 and 743-854. The reported proportion of spike-specific TCRs targeting unmutated variant regions was nearly half. Only 5 to 7 individuals given AZD1222 were seropositive at baseline. The donor group comprised mostly white British people and more females; the analysis possibly underestimated clonal diversity.

This receptor was obtained from an adult who received the AZD1222 COVID-19 vaccine. The material was peripheral blood, obtained 28 days after the second AZD1222 dose.

In DNA, the CDR3 is TGTGCCAGCAGTTACTCGAGTGGGGGCCACACCGGGGAGCTGTTTTTT. Its translation is CASSYSSGGHTGELFF. The V and J genes are TRBV6-5 and TRBJ2-2; D is perhaps TRBD1 (6 bases). The germline CDR1 and CDR2 sequences are MNHEY and SVGAGI. The CDR3 is 16 amino acids. Trimming removed 0 bases at V and 3 bases at J, with 11 bases between.